This TCR beta chain was recorded in a study of vaccination and CD4 T cells after COVID-19 (dated by TCRdb to the early 2020s). Turning to the overall study: Convalescent patients had a positive SARS-CoV-2 result on nasal swab PCR, and of these patients, under ten had mild disease and one had severe disease. In the convalescent cohort there were six males and four females, among whom were two Hispanic individuals, seven Caucasians, two Asians and one multiracial person. Participants received two doses of either the Pfizer-BioNTech BNT162b2 vaccine (n=8) or the Moderna mRNA-1273 vaccine (n=2). Post-COVID blood samples from convalescent patients were collected a median of about 110 days after diagnosis, with a range of roughly 35 to 170 days. Post-vaccine blood samples were obtained a median of approximately 74 days after the second vaccine dose, with a range of roughly 14 to 241 days. The spike-specific CD4+ TCR repertoire was compared before and after mRNA vaccination in approximately ten COVID-19 convalescent patients and several infection-naive healthy vaccine recipients.

The library was generated by PCR. TCRdb names Illumina iSeq 100 as the instrument used. Per the authors' processing: Non-productive sequences were filtered out, and CDR3s that did not start with C, did not end with F or W, or were shorter than 7 amino acids were discarded. CDR3 homology was assessed with Levenshtein distances (stringdist) and unrooted phylogenetic trees (ape) in R version 3.6.1. TCRdb applied fastp at Q25 and MiXCR to the public reads, then kept only in-frame beta chains. One record per CDR3 amino acid sequence lists the most common genes and DNA. The V and J calls and clone size come from TCRdb's table, not from the authors' own analysis. For this sample there are about 19,000 distinct CDR3 sequences; 45% to 70% appear just once. 0.95% to 1.3% of the sample belongs to the ten largest clones. The positive SARS-CoV-2 PCR tests of the convalescent patients were dated from March to December 2020, before the Alpha, Beta and Delta variants emerged in the United States. Ficoll-Paque Plus gradient centrifugation was used to isolate PBMCs from whole blood, and the isolated PBMCs were then either used fresh or cryopreserved at -140C.

Results the study describes overall, beyond this receptor: The study included relatively few convalescent patients and did not analyze early timepoints after natural infection. Nearly all vaccine-specific clones in convalescent patients (304 of 307) were mono-reactive for SARS-CoV-2 spike rather than cross-reactive with common cold coronaviruses. The median count of SARS-CoV-2-reactive clonotypes went up from 20 to 25 after infection to 30 to 40 after vaccination, although the change was not significant. Among convalescent patients, a median around 89% of the SARS-CoV-2-reactive clones seen after vaccination appeared only after vaccination, which suggests priming specific to the vaccine.

This clonotype was seen a few times. There is no known antigen for this receptor. No qualities accompany the bases; no much larger clone lies one base away. This receptor was obtained from a human donor who had recovered from COVID-19. The material sequenced was CD4+ T cells from blood, taken after SARS-CoV-2 vaccination.

In nucleotide form, the sequence is TGTGCCAGCAGCTTAGGGGGACAGGATGAGCAGTACTTC. Its coded protein is CASSLGGQDEQYF. The sequence joins TRBV7-8 to TRBJ2-7; 8 central bases correspond to TRBD1. The CDR3 runs 13 amino acids, cysteine and phenylalanine included. Only the CDR3 part of the read is kept: 39 bases, read in frame from the first base. V is cut back by 1 base and J by 7 bases, with 3 bases in the junction unmatched. As encoded in the germline V gene, CDR1 is SGHVS while CDR2 is FQNEAQ.